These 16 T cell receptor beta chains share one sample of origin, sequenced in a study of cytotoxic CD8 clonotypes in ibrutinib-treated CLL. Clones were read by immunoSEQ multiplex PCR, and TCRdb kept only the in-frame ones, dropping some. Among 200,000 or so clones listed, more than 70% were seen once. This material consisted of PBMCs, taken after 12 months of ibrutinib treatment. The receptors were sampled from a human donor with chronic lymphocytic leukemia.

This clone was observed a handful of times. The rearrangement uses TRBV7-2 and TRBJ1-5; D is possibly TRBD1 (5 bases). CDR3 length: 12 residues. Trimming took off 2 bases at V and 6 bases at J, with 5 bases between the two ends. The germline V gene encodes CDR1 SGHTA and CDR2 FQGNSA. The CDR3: CASSLRGQPQHF. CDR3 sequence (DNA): TGTGCCAGCAGCTTAAGGGGTCAGCCCCAGCATTTT.

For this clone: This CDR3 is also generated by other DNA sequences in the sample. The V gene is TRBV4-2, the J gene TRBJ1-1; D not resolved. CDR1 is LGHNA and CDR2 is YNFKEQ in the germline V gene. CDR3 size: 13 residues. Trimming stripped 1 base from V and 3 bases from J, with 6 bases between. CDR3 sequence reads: CASSQGRDTEAFF. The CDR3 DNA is TGTGCCAGCAGCCAAGGGAGGGACACTGAAGCTTTCTTT.

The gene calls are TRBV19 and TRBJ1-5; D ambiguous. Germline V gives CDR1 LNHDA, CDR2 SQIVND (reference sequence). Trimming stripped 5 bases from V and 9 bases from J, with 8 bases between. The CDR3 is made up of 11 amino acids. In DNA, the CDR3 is TGTGCCAGTAGTTACTCTGGGCCCCAGCATTTT. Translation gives CASSYSGPQHF.

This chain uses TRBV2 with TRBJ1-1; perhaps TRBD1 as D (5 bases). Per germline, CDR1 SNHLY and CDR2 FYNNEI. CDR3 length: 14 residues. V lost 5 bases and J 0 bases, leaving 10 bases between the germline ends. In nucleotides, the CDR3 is TGTGCCAGCAGTCCCAGGGCCATGAACACTGAAGCTTTCTTT. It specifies CASSPRAMNTEAFF. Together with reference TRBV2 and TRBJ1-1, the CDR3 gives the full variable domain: EPEVTQTPSHQVTQMGQEVILRCVPISNHLYFYWYRQILGQKVEFLVSFYNNEISEKSEIFDDQFSVERPDGSNFTLKIRSTKLEDSAMYFCASSPRAMNTEAFFGQGTRLTVV.

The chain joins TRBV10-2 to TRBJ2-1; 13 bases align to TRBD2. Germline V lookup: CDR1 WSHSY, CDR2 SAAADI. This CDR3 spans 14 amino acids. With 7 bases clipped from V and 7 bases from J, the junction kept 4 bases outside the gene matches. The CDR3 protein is CASTPGLAGNEQFF. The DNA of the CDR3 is TGCGCCAGCACGCCGGGACTAGCGGGGAATGAGCAGTTCTTC.

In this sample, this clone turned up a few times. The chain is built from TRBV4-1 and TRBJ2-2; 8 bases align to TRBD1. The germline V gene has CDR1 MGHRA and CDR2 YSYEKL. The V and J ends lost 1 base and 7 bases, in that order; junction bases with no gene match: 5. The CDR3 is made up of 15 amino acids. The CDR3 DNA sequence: TGCGCCAGCAGCCAAGGCCAGGGGGCTGTCGGGGAGCTGTTTTTT. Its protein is CASSQGQGAVGELFF.

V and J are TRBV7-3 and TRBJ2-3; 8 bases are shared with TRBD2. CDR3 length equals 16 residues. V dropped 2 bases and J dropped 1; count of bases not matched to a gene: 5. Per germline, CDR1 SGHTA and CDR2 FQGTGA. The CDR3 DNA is TGTGCCAGCAGCTTAGCCGGGACTAGGCGCACAGATACGCAGTATTTT. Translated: CASSLAGTRRTDTQYF.

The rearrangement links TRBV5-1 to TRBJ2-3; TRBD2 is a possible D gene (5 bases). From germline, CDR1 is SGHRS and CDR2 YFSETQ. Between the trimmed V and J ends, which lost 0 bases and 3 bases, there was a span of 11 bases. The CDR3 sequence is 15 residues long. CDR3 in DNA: TGCGCCAGCAGCTTGGTGGGAGTGGGGACAGATACGCAGTATTTT. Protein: CASSLVGVGTDTQYF.

CDR3 coding DNA: TGCGCCAGCAGCCCCGCCCGAAGCGGGGGGGGCACCGGGGAGCTGTTTTTT. Its translation is CASSPARSGGGTGELFF. The chain combines TRBV4-1 with TRBJ2-2; 10 nucleotides match TRBD2. The CDR3 is made up of 17 amino acids. With 4 bases clipped from V and 4 bases from J, the junction kept 9 bases outside the gene matches. Germline V gives CDR1 MGHRA, CDR2 YSYEKL.

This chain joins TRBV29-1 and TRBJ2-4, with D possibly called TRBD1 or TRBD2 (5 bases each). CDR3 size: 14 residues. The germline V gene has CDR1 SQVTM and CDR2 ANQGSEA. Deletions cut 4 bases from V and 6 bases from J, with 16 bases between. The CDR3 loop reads CSVAISGTSNIQYF. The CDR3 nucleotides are TGCAGCGTTGCTATTTCCGGGACGTCAAACATTCAGTACTTC.

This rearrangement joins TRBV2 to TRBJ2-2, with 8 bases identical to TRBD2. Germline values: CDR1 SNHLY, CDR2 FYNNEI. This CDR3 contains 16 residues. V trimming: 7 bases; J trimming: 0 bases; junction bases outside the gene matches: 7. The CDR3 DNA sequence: TGTGCCAGCATCCCCGGGACTAGGACGAACACCGGGGAGCTGTTTTTT. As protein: CASIPGTRTNTGELFF.

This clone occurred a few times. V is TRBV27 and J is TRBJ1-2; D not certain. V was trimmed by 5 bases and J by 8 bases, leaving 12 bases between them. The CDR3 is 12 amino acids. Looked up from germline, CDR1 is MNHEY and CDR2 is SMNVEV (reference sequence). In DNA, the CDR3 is TGTGCCAGCAGTGACGTGGTGGGGGGCTACACCTTC. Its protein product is CASSDVVGGYTF.

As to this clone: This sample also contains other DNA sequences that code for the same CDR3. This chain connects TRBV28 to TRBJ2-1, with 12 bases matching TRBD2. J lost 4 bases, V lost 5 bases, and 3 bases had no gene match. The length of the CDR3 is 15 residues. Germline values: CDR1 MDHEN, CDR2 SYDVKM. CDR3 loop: CASSLGTSGYNEQFF. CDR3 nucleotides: TGTGCCAGCAGTCTCGGGACTAGCGGGTACAATGAGCAGTTCTTC.

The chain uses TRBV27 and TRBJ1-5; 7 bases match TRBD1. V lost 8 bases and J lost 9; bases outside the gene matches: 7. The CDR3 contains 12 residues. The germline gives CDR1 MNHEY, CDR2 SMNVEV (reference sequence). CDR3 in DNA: TGTGCCAGCGCCAAGGGGGCAGGGCCCCAGCATTTT. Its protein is CASAKGAGPQHF.

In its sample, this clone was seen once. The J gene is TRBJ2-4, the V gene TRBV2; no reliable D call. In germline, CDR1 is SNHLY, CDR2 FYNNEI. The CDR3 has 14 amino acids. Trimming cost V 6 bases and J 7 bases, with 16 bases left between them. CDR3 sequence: CASRDRYKENIQYF. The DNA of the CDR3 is TGTGCCAGCAGGGACCGCTACAAGGAGAACATTCAGTACTTC.

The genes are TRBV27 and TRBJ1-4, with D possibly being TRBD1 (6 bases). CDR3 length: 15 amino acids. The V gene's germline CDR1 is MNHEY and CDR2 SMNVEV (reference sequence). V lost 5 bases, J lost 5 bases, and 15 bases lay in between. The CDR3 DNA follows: TGTGCCAGCAGTCCGTGGGGGGGGGCGAATGAAAAACTGTTTTTT. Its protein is CASSPWGGANEKLFF. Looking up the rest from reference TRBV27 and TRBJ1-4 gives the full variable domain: EAQVTQNPRYLITVTGKKLTVTCSQNMNHEYMSWYRQDPGLGLRQIYYSMNVEVTDKGDVPEGYKVSRKEKRNFPLILESPSPNQTSLYFCASSPWGGANEKLFFGSGTQLSVL.